The TCR beta chain under discussion was sequenced for a study of blood T cells in healthy people across ages. Regarding the study as a whole: Donor CMV status, an unknown factor, possibly confounded changes in expanded clonotypes.

This CDR3 region has 11 residues. The ends were cut back, 6 bases at V and 8 bases at J, with 9 bases in the middle. Germline lookup yields CDR1 MNHNS and CDR2 SASEGT. Concerning this clonotype itself: Its specificity is not known.

For the second PCR, which ran for 7 to 11 cycles, a sample-barcoded 5' primer and a J-beta primer mix were used. TCRdb called the 5' RACE reads again in MiXCR, with one record for every CDR3 protein. The table shows over 1.5 million distinct CDR3 sequences, with approximately 50% occurring only once. The clonotype comes from a woman between 40 and 50 years old in good health. The chain carries TRBV6-1 and TRBJ2-3, with D perhaps TRBD2 (6 bases). The source material was blood. Here the CDR3 reads CASRVSGTQYF. The DNA of the CDR3 is TGTGCCAGCAGGGTTAGCGGTACGCAGTATTTT.